The clone carrying this T cell receptor beta chain appeared many times. What it recognizes is unknown. Trimming removed 7 bases from V and 0 bases from J, with 1 base in between. This CDR3 has 12 residues. The germline CDR1 and CDR2 sequences are MNHEY and SVGAGI. This sample stems from a study of blood T cells in healthy people across ages. Findings and caveats of the study: For the donors, CMV status was unknown and possibly confounded expanded clonotype changes.

Investigators took about 10 milliliters of peripheral blood from every donor. A minimum of 5 micrograms of total RNA was extracted per sample. With a J-beta primer mix and a sample-barcoded 5' primer, a second PCR ran about 6 to 11 cycles. Using its own MiXCR run on the 5' RACE reads, TCRdb lists one record per CDR3 protein. The sample consists of about 600,000 distinct CDR3 sequences, about 45% of them appearing once. The sample consisted of blood. V is TRBV6-5 and J is TRBJ1-6; D gene unclear. The source of this sequence is a man older than 75 in good health. CDR3 protein: CASNSYNSPLHF. CDR3 coding DNA: TGTGCCAGCAACTCCTATAATTCACCCCTCCACTTT.